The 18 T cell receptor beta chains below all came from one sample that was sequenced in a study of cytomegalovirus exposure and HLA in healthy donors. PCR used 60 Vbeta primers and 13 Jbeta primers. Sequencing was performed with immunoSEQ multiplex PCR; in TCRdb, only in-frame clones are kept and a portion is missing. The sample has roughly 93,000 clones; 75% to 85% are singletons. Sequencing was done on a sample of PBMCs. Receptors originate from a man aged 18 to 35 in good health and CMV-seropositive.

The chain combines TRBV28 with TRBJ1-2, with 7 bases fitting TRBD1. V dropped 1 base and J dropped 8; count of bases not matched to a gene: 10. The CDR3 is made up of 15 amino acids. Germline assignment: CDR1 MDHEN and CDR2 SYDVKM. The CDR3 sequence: CASSLSPGQSHGYTF. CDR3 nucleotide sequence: TGTGCCAGCAGTTTATCTCCGGGACAGAGCCACGGCTACACCTTC.

The CDR3 loop is CASTTARGLNTEAFF. Written as DNA, the CDR3 is TGTGCCAGTACCACGGCGCGGGGCCTGAACACTGAAGCTTTCTTT. This chain joins TRBV19 and TRBJ1-1; D is perhaps TRBD1 (5 bases). The V end was cut by 7 bases, the J end by 0 bases, with 15 bases between. The CDR3 is 15 residues long. Germline V gene sequence: CDR1 LNHDA, CDR2 SQIVND (reference sequence).

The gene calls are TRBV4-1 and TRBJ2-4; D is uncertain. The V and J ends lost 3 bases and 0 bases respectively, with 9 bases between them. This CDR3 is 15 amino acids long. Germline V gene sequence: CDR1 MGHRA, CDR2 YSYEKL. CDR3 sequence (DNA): TGCGCCAGCAGCCATCTACAGTTAGCCAAAAACATTCAGTACTTC. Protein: CASSHLQLAKNIQYF.

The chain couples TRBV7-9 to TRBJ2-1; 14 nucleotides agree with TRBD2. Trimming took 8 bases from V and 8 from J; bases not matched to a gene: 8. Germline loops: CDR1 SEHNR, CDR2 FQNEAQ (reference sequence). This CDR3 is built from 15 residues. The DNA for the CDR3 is TGTGCCAGCGGCGAGACTAGCGGGGGGGGCGATGAGCAGTTCTTC. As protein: CASGETSGGGDEQFF.

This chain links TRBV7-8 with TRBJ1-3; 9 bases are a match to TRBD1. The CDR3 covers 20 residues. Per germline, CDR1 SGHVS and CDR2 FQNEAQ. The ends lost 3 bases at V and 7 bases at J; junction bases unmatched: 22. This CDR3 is CASSLRPGQGSLGPVNTIYF. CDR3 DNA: TGTGCCAGCAGCTTGAGACCGGGACAGGGAAGTTTGGGACCGGTGAACACCATATATTTT.

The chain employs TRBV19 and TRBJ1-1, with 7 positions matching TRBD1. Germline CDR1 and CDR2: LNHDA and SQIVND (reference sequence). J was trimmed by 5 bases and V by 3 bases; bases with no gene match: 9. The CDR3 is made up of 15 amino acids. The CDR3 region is CASSMRTGLGTEAFF. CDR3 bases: TGTGCCAGTAGTATGCGGACAGGCCTGGGGACTGAAGCTTTCTTT.

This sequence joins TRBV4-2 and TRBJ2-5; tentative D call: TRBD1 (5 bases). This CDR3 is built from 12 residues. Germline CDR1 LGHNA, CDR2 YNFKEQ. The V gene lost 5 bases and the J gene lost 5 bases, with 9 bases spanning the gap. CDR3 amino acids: CASSEKGETQYF. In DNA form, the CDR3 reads TGTGCCAGCAGCGAAAAGGGGGAGACCCAGTACTTC.

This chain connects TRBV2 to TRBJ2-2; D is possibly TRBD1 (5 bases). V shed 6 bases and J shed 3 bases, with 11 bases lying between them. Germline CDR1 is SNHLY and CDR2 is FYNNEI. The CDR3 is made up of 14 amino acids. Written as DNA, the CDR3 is TGTGCCAGCAGGGAAACCAGGGACACCGGGGAGCTGTTTTTT. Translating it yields CASRETRDTGELFF.

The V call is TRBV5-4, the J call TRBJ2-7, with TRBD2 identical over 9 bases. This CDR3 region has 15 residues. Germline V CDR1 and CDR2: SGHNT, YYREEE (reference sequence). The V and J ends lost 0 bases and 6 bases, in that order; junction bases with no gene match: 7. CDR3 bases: TGTGCCAGCAGCTTGGCCGGCGGGGGGGCGGGCGAGCAGTACTTC. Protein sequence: CASSLAGGGAGEQYF.

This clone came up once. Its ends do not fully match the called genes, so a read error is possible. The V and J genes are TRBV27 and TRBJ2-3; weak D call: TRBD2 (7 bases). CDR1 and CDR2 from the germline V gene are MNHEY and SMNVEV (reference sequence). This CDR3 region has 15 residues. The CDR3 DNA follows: TGTGCCAGCAGCCCGGGCGCGGGGGACACAAATACGCAGTATTTT. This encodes CASSPGAGDTNTQYF.

Here the CDR3 reads CASRQEAYEQYF. CDR3 in DNA: TGTGCCAGCAGGCAGGAGGCCTACGAGCAGTACTTC. The chain links TRBV6-1 to TRBJ2-7; perhaps TRBD2 as D (5 bases). Trimming stripped 6 bases from V and 2 bases from J, with 8 bases between. The CDR3 consists of 12 residues. The germline gives CDR1 MNHNS, CDR2 SASEGT.

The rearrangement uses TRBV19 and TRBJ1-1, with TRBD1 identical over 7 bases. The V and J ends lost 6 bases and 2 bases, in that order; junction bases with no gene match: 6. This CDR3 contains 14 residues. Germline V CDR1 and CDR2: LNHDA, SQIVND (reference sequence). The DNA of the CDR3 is TGTGCCAGTAGCTACAGGGGCTCCAACACTGAAGCTTTCTTT. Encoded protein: CASSYRGSNTEAFF.

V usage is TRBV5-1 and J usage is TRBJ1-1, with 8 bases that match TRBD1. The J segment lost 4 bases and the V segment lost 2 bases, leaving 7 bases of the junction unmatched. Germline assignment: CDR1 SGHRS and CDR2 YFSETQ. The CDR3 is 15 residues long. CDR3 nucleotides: TGCGCCAGCAGCTTAACCAGGGGGCATGGCACTGAAGCTTTCTTT. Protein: CASSLTRGHGTEAFF. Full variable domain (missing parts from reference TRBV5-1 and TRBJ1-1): KAGVTQTPRYLIKTRGQQVTLSCSPISGHRSVSWYQQTPGQGLQFLFEYFSETQRNKGNFPGRFSGRQFSNSRSEMNVSTLELGDSALYLCASSLTRGHGTEAFFGQGTRLTVV.

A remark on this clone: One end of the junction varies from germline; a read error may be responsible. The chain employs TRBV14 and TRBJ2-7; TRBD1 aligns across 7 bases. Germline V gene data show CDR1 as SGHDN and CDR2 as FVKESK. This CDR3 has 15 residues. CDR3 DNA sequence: TGTGCCAGCAGCCACGAAGGACAGGCGATAAACGAGAAGTACTTC. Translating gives CASSHEGQAINEKYF.

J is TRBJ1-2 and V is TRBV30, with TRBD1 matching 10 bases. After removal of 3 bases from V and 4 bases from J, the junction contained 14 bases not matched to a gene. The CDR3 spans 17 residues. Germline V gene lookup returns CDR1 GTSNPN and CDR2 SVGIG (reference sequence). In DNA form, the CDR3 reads TGTGCCTGGAGAGGGCCCCGCGACAGGGGGCCGGGCTATGGCTACACCTTC. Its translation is CAWRGPRDRGPGYGYTF.

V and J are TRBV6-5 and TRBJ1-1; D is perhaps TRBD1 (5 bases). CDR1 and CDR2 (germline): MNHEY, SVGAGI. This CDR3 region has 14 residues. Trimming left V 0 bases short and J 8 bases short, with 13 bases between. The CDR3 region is CASSYSLEAGEAFF. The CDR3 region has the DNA TGTGCCAGCAGTTACTCACTCGAGGCAGGGGAAGCTTTCTTT.

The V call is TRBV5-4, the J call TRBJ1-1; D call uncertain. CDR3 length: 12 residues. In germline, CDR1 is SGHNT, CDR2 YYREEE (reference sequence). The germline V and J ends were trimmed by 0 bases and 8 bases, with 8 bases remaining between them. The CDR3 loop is CASSLERREAFF. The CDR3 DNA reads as TGTGCCAGCAGCTTGGAACGGAGAGAAGCTTTCTTT.

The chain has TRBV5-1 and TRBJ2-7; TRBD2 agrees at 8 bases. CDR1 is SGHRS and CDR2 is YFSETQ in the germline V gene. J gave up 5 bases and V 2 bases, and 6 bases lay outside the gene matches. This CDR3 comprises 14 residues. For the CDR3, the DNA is TGCGCCAGCAGCTTACCCGGGACTAGAGACGAGCAGTACTTC. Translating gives CASSLPGTRDEQYF.